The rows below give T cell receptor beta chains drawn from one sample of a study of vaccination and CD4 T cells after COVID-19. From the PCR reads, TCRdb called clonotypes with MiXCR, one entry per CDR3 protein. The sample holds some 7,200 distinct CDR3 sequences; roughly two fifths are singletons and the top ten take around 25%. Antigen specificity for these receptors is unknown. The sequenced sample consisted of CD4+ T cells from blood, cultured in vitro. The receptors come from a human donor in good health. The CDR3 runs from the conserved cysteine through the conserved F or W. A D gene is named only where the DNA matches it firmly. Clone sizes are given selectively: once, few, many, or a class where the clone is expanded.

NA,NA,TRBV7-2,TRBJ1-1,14,CASSLGSVGTSAFF,TGTGCCAGCAGCTTAGGGTCTGTTGGGACTAGCGCTTTCTTT
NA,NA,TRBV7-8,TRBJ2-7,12,CASSPALVSQYF,TGTGCCAGCAGCCCCGCCCTGGTATCCCAGTACTTC
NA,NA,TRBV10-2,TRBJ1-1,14,CASRQQEENTEAFF,TGCGCCAGCAGACAACAGGAGGAGAACACTGAAGCTTTCTTT
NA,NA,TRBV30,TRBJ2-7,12,CAWDRLTYEQYF,TGTGCCTGGGACAGGCTTACCTACGAGCAGTACTTC
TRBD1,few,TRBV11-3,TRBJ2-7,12,CASSTPTGGVFF,TGTGCCAGCAGCACCCCAACAGGGGGAGTTTTCTTC
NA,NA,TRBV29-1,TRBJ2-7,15,CSVEKLSSSSYEQYF,TGCAGCGTTGAAAAGTTGTCGTCAAGCTCCTACGAGCAGTACTTC
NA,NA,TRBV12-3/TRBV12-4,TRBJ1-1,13,CASIPGDGTEAFF,TGTGCCAGCATTCCAGGGGATGGGACTGAAGCTTTCTTT
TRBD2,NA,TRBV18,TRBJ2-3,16,CASSPQSGGSTDTQYF,TGTGCCAGCTCACCACAAAGCGGGGGCAGCACAGATACGCAGTATTTT
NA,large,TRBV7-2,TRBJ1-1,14,CASSLAQRNTEAFF,TGTGCCAGCAGCTTAGCACAAAGGAACACTGAAGCTTTCTTT
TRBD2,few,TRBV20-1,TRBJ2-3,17,CSAYPADRLADTDTQYF,TGCAGTGCTTACCCCGCCGATAGACTAGCGGACACAGATACGCAGTATTTT
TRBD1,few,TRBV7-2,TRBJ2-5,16,CASSLQTGTGGHSQYF,TGTGCCAGCAGCTTACAGACCGGGACAGGGGGCCATTCCCAGTACTTC
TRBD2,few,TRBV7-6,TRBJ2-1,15,CASSLSGSSYNEQFF,TGTGCCAGCAGCTTAAGCGGGAGCTCCTACAATGAGCAGTTCTTC
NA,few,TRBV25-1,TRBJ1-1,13,CASSEWGNTEAFF,TGTGCCAGCAGTGAATGGGGGAACACTGAAGCTTTCTTT
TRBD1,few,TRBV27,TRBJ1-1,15,CASSALGQINLKAFF,TGTGCCAGCAGTGCTCTGGGACAGATCAACTTGAAAGCTTTCTTT